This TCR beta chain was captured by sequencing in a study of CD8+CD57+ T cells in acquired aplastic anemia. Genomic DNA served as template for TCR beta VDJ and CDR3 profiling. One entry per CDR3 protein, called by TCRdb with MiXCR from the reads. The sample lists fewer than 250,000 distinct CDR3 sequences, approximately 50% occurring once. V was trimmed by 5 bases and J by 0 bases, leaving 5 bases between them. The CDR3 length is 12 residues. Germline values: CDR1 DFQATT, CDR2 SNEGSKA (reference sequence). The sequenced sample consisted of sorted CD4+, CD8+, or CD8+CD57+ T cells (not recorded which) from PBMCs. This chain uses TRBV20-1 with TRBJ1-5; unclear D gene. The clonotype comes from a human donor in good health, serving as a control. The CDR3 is CSALSSNQPQHF. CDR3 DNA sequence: TGCAGTGCTCTGAGTAGCAATCAGCCCCAGCATTTT.